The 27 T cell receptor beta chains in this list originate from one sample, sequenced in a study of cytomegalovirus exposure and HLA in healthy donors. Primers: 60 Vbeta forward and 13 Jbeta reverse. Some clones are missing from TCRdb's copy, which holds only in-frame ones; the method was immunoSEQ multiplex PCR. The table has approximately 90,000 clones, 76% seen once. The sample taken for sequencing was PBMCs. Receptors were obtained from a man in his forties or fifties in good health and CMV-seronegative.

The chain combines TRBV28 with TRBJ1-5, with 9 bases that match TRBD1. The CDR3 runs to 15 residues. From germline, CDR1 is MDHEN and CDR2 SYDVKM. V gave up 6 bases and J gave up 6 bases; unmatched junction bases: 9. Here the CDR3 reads CASRPRDRDTQPQHF. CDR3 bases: TGTGCCAGCAGACCCCGGGACAGGGATACTCAGCCCCAGCATTTT.

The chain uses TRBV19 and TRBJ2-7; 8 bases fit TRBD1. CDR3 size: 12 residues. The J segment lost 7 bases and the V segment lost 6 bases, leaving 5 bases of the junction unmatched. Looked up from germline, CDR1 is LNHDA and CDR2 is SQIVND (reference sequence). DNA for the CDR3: TGTGCCAGTAGCCACACAGGGGGTGAGCAGTACTTC. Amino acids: CASSHTGGEQYF.

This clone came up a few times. The CDR3 DNA reads as TGTGCCAGCAGCGCGGGACTAGCGGGGGGGTCAAACATTCAGTACTTC. Its protein is CASSAGLAGGSNIQYF. The chain links TRBV5-4 to TRBJ2-4, with 16 bases lining up with TRBD2. The J segment lost 6 bases and the V segment lost 4 bases, leaving 4 bases of the junction unmatched. The CDR3 length is 16 residues. Germline CDR1 SGHNT, CDR2 YYREEE (reference sequence).

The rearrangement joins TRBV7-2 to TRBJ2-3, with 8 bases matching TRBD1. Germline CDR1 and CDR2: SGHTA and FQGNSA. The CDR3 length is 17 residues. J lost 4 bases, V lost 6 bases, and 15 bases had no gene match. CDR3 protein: CASRPGVDRVYADTQYF. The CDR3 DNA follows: TGTGCCAGCAGACCAGGGGTGGACAGGGTGTACGCAGATACGCAGTATTTT.

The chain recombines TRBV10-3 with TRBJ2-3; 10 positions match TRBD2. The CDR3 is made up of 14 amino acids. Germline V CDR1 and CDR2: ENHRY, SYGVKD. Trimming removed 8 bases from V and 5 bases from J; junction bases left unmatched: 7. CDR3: CAIAASGGGDTQYF. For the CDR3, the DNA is TGTGCCATCGCGGCTAGCGGGGGAGGAGATACGCAGTATTTT.

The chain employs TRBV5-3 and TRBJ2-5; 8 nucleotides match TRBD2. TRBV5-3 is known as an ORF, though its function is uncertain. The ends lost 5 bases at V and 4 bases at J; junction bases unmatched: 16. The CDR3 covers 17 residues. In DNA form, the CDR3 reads TGTGCCAGAAGTACCGGGTCGGCGGGGGGCGGGGGAGAGACCCAGTACTTC. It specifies CARSTGSAGGGGETQYF.

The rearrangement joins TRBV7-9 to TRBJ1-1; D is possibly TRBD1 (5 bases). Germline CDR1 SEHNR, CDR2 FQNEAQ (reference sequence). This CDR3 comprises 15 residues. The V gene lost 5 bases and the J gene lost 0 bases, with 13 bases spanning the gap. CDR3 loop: CASSPIGGVNTEAFF. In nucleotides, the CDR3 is TGTGCCAGCAGCCCAATCGGGGGTGTGAACACTGAAGCTTTCTTT.

For the CDR3, the DNA is TGTGCCAGCAGTGCAATTGCCGGGTCGATTGAAGCTTTCTTT. This codes for CASSAIAGSIEAFF. The V call is TRBV27, the J call TRBJ1-1; D is uncertain. The germline CDR1 and CDR2 sequences are MNHEY and SMNVEV (reference sequence). CDR3 length: 14 amino acids. Deletions cut 5 bases from V and 7 bases from J, with 17 bases between.

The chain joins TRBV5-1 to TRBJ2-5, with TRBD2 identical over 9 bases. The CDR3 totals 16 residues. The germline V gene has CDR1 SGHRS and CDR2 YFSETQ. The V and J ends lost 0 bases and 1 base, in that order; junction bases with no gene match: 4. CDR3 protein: CASSLGGTSFQETQYF. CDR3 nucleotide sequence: TGCGCCAGCAGCTTGGGGGGGACTAGCTTCCAAGAGACCCAGTACTTC.

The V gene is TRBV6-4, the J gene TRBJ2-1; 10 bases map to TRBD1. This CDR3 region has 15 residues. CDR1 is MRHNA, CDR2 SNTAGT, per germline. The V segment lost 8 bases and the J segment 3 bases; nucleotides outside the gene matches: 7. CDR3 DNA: TGTGCCAGCGGCGAGACAGGGGGCCACTACAATGAGCAGTTCTTC. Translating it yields CASGETGGHYNEQFF.

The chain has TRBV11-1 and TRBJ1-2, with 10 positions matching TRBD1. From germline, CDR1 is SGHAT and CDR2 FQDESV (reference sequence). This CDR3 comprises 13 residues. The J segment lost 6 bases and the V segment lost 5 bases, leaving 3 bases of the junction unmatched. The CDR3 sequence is CASSPGQGHGYTF. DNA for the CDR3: TGTGCCAGCAGCCCGGGACAGGGGCATGGCTACACCTTC.

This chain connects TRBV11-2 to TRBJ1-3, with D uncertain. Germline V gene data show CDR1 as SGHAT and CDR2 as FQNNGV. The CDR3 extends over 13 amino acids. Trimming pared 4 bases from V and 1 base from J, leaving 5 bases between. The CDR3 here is CASSSRSGNTIYF. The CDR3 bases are TGTGCCAGCAGCTCCCGTTCTGGAAACACCATATATTTT.

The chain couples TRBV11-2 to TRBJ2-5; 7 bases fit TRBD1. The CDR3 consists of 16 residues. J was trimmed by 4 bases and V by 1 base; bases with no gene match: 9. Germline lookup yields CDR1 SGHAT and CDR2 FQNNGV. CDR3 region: CASSLALTGRRETQYF. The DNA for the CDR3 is TGTGCCAGCAGCTTAGCCTTGACAGGGAGAAGAGAGACCCAGTACTTC.

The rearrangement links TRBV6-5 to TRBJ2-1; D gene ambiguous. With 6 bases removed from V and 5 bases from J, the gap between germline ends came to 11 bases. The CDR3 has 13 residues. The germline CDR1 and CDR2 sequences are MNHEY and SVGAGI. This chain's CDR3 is CASRGFEHNEQFF. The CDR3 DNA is TGTGCCAGCAGGGGCTTCGAGCACAATGAGCAGTTCTTC.

CDR3 region: CASSWGGPLVEQFF. In DNA, the CDR3 is TGTGCCAGCAGTTGGGGGGGACCCCTAGTAGAGCAGTTCTTC. The chain joins TRBV27 to TRBJ2-1; 7 bases align to TRBD2. CDR3 length: 14 residues. Germline V gene lookup returns CDR1 MNHEY and CDR2 SMNVEV (reference sequence). V was pared by 4 bases and J by 10 bases, with 10 bases of the junction left unmatched.

Written as DNA, the CDR3 is TGCAGCGTGAGTAAGCGGCTATCCTACGAGCAGTACTTC. Its protein product is CSVSKRLSYEQYF. The V gene is TRBV29-1, the J gene TRBJ2-5, with D perhaps matching TRBD2 (5 bases). Matching the DNA end better, TRBJ2-7 makes the J call doubtful. This CDR3 region has 13 residues. In germline, CDR1 is SQVTM, CDR2 ANQGSEA.

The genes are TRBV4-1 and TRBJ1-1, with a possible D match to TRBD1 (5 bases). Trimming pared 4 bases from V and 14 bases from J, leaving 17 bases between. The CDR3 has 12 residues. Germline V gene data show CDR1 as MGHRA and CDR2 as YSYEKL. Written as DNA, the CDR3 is TGCGCCAGCAGCCTTCCCCCGACAGATACCTTCTTT. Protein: CASSLPPTDTFF.

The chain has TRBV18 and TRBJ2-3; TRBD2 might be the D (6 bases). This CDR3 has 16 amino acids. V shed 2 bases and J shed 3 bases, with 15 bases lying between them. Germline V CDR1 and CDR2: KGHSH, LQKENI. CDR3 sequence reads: CASSPSLRRGTDTQYF. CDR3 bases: TGTGCCAGCTCACCATCCCTTCGTCGGGGGACAGATACGCAGTATTTT.

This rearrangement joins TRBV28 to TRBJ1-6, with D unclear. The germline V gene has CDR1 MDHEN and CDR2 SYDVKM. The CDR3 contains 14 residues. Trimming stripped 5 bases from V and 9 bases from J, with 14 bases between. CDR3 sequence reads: CASSGGLMSSPLHF. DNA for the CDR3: TGTGCCAGCAGTGGAGGGCTCATGTCTTCACCCCTCCACTTT. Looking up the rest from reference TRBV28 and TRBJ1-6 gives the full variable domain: DVKVTQSSRYLVKRTGEKVFLECVQDMDHENMFWYRQDPGLGLRLIYFSYDVKMKEKGDIPEGYSVSREKKERFSLILESASTNQTSMYLCASSGGLMSSPLHFGNGTRLTVT.

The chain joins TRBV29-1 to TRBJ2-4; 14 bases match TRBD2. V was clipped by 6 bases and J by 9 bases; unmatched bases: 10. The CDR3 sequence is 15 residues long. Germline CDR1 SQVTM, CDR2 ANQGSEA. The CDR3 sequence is CSVAGLAGGRGIQYF. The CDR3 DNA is TGCAGCGTAGCTGGACTAGCGGGGGGCCGGGGCATTCAGTACTTC.

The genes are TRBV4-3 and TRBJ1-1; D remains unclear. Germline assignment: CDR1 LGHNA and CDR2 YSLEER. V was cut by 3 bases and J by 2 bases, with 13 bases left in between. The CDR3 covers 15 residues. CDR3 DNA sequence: TGCGCCAGCAGCCACCTTCACAGATCCAACACTGAAGCTTTCTTT. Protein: CASSHLHRSNTEAFF.

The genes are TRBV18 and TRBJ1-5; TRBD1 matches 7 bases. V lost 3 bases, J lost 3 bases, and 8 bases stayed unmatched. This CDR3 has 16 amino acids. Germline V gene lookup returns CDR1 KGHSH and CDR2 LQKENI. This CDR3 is CASSPTGQRINQPQHF. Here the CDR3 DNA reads TGTGCCAGCTCACCGACGGGACAGAGAATCAATCAGCCCCAGCATTTT.

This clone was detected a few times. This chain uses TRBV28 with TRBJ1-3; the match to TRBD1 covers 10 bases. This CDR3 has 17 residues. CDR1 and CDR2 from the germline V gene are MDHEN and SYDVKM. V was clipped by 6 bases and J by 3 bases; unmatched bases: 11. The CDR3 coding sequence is TGTGCCAGCAGCCTTTATTCCGGGACAGGGGTTGGAAACACCATATATTTT. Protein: CASSLYSGTGVGNTIYF.

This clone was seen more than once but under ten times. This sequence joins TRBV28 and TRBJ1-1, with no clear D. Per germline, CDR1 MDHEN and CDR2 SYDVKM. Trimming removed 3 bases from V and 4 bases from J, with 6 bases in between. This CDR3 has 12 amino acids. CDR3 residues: CASSLQATEAFF. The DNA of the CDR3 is TGTGCCAGCAGTTTGCAGGCCACTGAAGCTTTCTTT.

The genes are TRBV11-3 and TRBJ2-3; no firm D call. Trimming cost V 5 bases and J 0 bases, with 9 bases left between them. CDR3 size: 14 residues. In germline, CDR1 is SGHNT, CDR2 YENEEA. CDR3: CASSPGVSTDTQYF. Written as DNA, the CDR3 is TGTGCCAGCAGCCCCGGAGTAAGCACAGATACGCAGTATTTT.

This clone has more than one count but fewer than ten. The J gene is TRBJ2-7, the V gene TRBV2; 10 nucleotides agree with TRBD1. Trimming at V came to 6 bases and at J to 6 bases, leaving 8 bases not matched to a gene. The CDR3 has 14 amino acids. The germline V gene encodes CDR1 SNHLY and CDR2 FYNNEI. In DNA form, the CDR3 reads TGTGCCAGCAGCAATCAGGGACAGGGGACCGAGCAGTACTTC. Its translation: CASSNQGQGTEQYF.

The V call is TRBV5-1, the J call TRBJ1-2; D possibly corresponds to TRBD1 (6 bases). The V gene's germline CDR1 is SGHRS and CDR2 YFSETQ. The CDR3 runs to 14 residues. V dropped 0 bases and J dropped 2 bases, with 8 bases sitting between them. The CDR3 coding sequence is TGCGCCAGCAGCTTGGCCGACAGGAACTATGGCTACACCTTC. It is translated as CASSLADRNYGYTF.